This T cell receptor beta chain was observed in a study of blood T cell repertoires in COVID-19. The junction had 12 bases not matched to a gene; V was cut back by 1 base and J by 5 bases. Per germline, CDR1 SGDLS and CDR2 YYNGEE. The CDR3 extends over 17 amino acids. TCRdb's table, derived via immunoSEQ multiplex PCR, lists solely in-frame clones and lacks some. The profile shows 250,000 to 350,000 clones, over 75% of them singletons. The sequencing input was peripheral blood. The chain has TRBV9 and TRBJ2-7, with 10 bases fitting TRBD1. This clonotype was obtained from a human donor with COVID-19, enrolled during active disease. The donor label of this sample is uncertain. CDR3 residues: CASSVSISADRGDEQYF. The CDR3 nucleotides read TGTGCCAGCAGCGTATCGATCAGCGCGGACAGGGGGGACGAGCAGTACTTC. The whole variable domain, remainder taken from reference TRBV9 and TRBJ2-7, is DSGVTQTPKHLITATGQRVTLRCSPRSGDLSVYWYQQSLDQGLQFLIQYYNGEERAKGNILERFSAQQFPDLHSELNLSSLELGDSALYFCASSVSISADRGDEQYFGPGTRLTVT.